This TCR beta chain was identified during a study of CD8 T cells in Susac syndrome (dated by TCRdb to between 2017 and 2020). Describing the broader study: Repertoire sequencing was used to test whether CD8+ T cell activation and differentiation in Susac syndrome was antigen driven.

Here is what the overall study found, with its caveats: The number of individuals in the TCR sequencing and HLA analysis was acknowledged as relatively small.

RNA was extracted using the RNeasy kit, and about 0.45 to 1 microgram was reverse transcribed with random hexamers. The immunoSEQ multiplex PCR assay, covering 54 Vbeta and 13 Jbeta segments, was used to amplify TCR beta CDR3 regions. Bias from PCR amplification was corrected by using a synthetic template baseline for primer optimization and for computational correction. Regarding the original processing steps: Only productive sequences were kept, with reads annotated to V, D and J genes according to IMGT and analyzed in immunoSEQ Analyzer. To calculate clonality, Shannon entropy was normalized by log2 of the number of productive unique sequences and then subtracted from one. For each patient and control, public and private clones were evaluated among the 100 most prevalent clones. A clone was defined as Susac-specific if it was absent from the healthy and MS cohorts, from roughly 980 published viral clones and from other ImmuneACCESS disease sequences. The raw public data were reprocessed by TCRdb itself: fastp quality trimming at Q25, MiXCR clonotype calling, in-frame beta chains only. One record per CDR3 amino acid sequence lists the most common genes and DNA. TCRdb assigned the V and J calls; the authors' analysis was not used. The sample yields approximately 100,000 distinct CDR3 sequences; around nine tenths were counted once. The ten most abundant clones make up about 0.15% of the sample.

Peripheral blood CD8+ and CD4+ T cells from healthy donors, Susac syndrome patients and multiple sclerosis patients were profiled by high-throughput TCR beta sequencing. Healthy donors were age- and sex-matched controls. Bulk CD8+ and CD4+ T cells were purified by magnetic negative isolation, whereas CD8+ TEMRA cells were enriched by FACS. Blood was drawn into EDTA tubes, processed within 24 hours, and PBMCs were isolated by density gradient centrifugation. PBMCs intended for TCR sequencing were cryopreserved in liquid nitrogen and were subsequently thawed in a 37 degrees C water bath. The sorted or isolated CD4+, CD8+ and CD8+ TEMRA cells had a purity of 90% or higher. Reading the germline V gene (reference sequence) gives CDR1 SEHNR and CDR2 FQNEAQ. CDR3 length: 19 amino acids, cysteine to phenylalanine. CDR3 DNA only is kept here, 57 bases in frame from base 1. After removal of 5 bases from V and 1 base from J, the junction retains 20 bases not matched to a gene.

About this clonotype: Its antigen remains unidentified. Qualities for individual bases were not recorded, and no much larger clone is one base off.

Sequenced input: CD4+ T cells from PBMCs. The chain is assembled from TRBV7-9 and TRBJ2-7, with 7 central nucleotides matching TRBD1. This clonotype was sampled from a human donor in good health. The CDR3 region reads CASSGADRSAGPPSYEQYF. At the DNA level, the sequence is TGTGCCAGCAGCGGGGCGGACAGGTCCGCCGGGCCTCCGTCCTACGAGCAGTACTTC.